A few counts support the clone carrying this TCR beta chain. These data are taken from a study of blood T cell repertoires in COVID-19. For the study at large: The United States, Italy and Spain supplied acute and convalescent COVID-19 samples. Nucleic acid was either cDNA or gDNA, and it came from T cells, B-cell-depleted T cells, or PBMCs.

Trimming stripped 1 base from V and 3 bases from J, with 16 bases between. In germline, CDR1 is SGHVS, CDR2 FNYEAQ. The CDR3 runs 16 residues. Data came from immunoSEQ multiplex PCR; TCRdb stores just in-frame clones and leaves some out. The sample has under 65,000 clones, roughly 90% seen once. During active infection, Seattle patients enrolled and were then monitored through disease. The rearrangement joins TRBV7-6 to TRBJ2-7, with D possibly matching TRBD2 (7 bases). Sequencing input: peripheral blood. The clonotype was recovered from a woman older than 75 with COVID-19, enrolled during active disease. The CDR3 DNA follows: TGTGCCAGCAGCTTAGGGACAGCGGGGAAGGGCTACGAGCAGTACTTC. Protein product: CASSLGTAGKGYEQYF.